This T cell receptor beta chain was captured by sequencing in a study of regulatory T cells in long-lasting Graves disease. In this sample, this clonotype turned up many times. V was clipped by 5 bases and J by 2 bases, with 9 bases between them. The germline CDR1 and CDR2 sequences are SNHLY and FYNNEI. CDR3 length equals 13 residues. Time point defined: newly diagnosed GD, antithyroid drugs for less than 3 months. PBMCs were the source of the RNA used for TCR sequencing. Researchers made TCR beta libraries by using iRepertoire HTBI primers and running Arm-PCR on CDR3 regions. TCRdb ran MiXCR on the multiplex PCR reads and lists one entry per CDR3 protein. This sample has hundreds of thousands of distinct CDR3 sequences, with 16% found just once. The sample was also linked to a second study, of T cells in Graves' hyperthyroidism and ophthalmopathy.

The chain uses TRBV2 and TRBJ2-5; no clear D. This specimen consisted of peripheral blood mononuclear cells (PBMCs), obtained at new diagnosis, from a patient treated with antithyroid drugs. The TCR originated in a man aged 40-49 years with Graves disease. The CDR3 is CASSWADQETQYF. The CDR3 DNA is TGTGCCAGCAGTTGGGCGGATCAAGAGACCCAGTACTTC.